The sequence of this T cell receptor (beta chain) was determined in a study of shared clonotypes between healthy human individuals. As for the study in general: Three CD4 naive, three CD4 memory, two CD8 naive and one CD8 memory plate were used per donor.

Trimming removed 2 bases from V and 2 bases from J, with 10 bases in between. Germline CDR1 is SGHTA and CDR2 is FQGTGA. This CDR3 region has 16 residues. Broader study findings: Generation probability values for non-shared clonotypes were lower than those for clonotypes shared by all four donors. Sharing across four donors was highest in naive CD4 (approximately 5%) and lowest in memory CD8 (0.4%).

The deep-level immunoSEQ assay was used. Only in-frame clones appear in the TCRdb table, and some are missing; sequencing was by immunoSEQ multiplex PCR. This sample has some 2 million clones, with 95% found just once. Concerning this clone: What it binds is unknown.

The sequenced sample consisted of naive CD4+ T cells sorted from blood. This sample's subset: CD45RA+ positively selected. This TCR was recovered from a man aged 18 to 30 in good health. The chain uses TRBV7-3 and TRBJ1-6; D may be TRBD1 (5 bases). The CDR3 DNA is TGTGCCAGCAGCTTATGGGGGGATACCTATAATTCACCCCTCCACTTT. Translated: CASSLWGDTYNSPLHF.